This is a list of T cell receptor beta chains from one sample in a study of blood T cell repertoires in COVID-19. Method: immunoSEQ multiplex PCR; TCRdb's copy keeps in-frame clones and lacks some. The top ten clones hold around an eighth of a sample with 150,000 or so clones, around 83% of them seen once. Sample: peripheral blood. The receptors come from a woman aged 60-75 years with COVID-19, enrolled during active disease. CDR3s include the opening cysteine and the closing phenylalanine or tryptophan. A D gene is named only where the DNA matches it firmly. Clone size is given for some rows only: seen once, a few or many times, or a class if the clone is expanded.

j_call,clone_size,v_call,d_call,cdr3_aa,cdr3_nt
TRBJ2-5,NA,TRBV9,TRBD2,CASSPGLAGGRETQYF,TGTGCCAGCAGCCCAGGACTAGCGGGGGGTAGGGAGACCCAGTACTTC
TRBJ2-7,NA,TRBV14,NA,CASSVSGGGKEQYF,TGTGCCAGCAGCGTATCAGGGGGAGGAAAGGAGCAGTACTTC
TRBJ1-5,NA,TRBV6-2/TRBV6-3,TRBD1,CASSYRQGLNQPQHF,TGTGCCAGCAGTTATCGACAGGGCCTCAATCAGCCCCAGCATTTT
TRBJ2-1,NA,TRBV6-5,NA,CASSYRQSYNEQFF,TGTGCCAGCAGTTACAGACAGTCCTACAATGAGCAGTTCTTC
TRBJ1-1,NA,TRBV12-2,NA,CASRLTQGGAFF,TGTGCAAGTCGCTTGACCCAGGGGGGTGCTTTCTTT
TRBJ1-5,NA,TRBV19,NA,CASRGHRSGNQPQHF,TGTGCCAGCAGGGGACACAGGAGTGGAAATCAGCCCCAGCATTTT
TRBJ2-1,NA,TRBV11-2,TRBD1,CASSSGLGQGGNEQFF,TGTGCCAGCAGCTCGGGGCTTGGACAGGGGGGGAATGAGCAGTTCTTC
TRBJ2-1,NA,TRBV27,TRBD1,CASANRGFYNEQFF,TGTGCCAGCGCTAACAGGGGGTTCTACAATGAGCAGTTCTTC
TRBJ2-2,NA,TRBV6-6,TRBD2,CASSPLWSGGNTGELFF,TGTGCCAGCAGTCCCCTTTGGAGCGGGGGGAACACCGGGGAGCTGTTTTTT
TRBJ2-1,NA,TRBV15,TRBD1,CATSRDWAGGSYNEQFF,TGTGCCACCAGCAGAGATTGGGCAGGGGGCTCGTACAATGAGCAGTTCTTC
TRBJ1-1,NA,TRBV9,TRBD1,CASSSRGRTGGASPNTEAFF,TGTGCCAGCAGCTCCCGCGGTAGAACAGGGGGCGCATCCCCGAACACTGAAGCTTTCTTT
TRBJ1-6,NA,TRBV5-1,NA,CASSNYRDNSPLHF,TGCGCCAGCAGCAATTACAGGGACAATTCACCCCTCCACTTT
TRBJ2-1,once,TRBV29-1,TRBD2,CSTTSGSRNEQFF,TGCAGCACGACTAGCGGGAGTCGTAATGAGCAGTTCTTC
TRBJ2-7,NA,TRBV7-9,TRBD2,CASSLASGSYSYEQYF,TGTGCCAGCAGCTTAGCCAGCGGGAGTTATTCCTACGAGCAGTACTTC
TRBJ2-3,NA,TRBV18,TRBD1,CASSPRQGSTDTQYF,TGTGCCAGCTCACCCCGACAGGGTTCCACAGATACGCAGTATTTT
TRBJ1-1,few,TRBV7-8,NA,CASSSDRLRGNTEAFF,TGTGCCAGCAGCTCCGACAGGCTACGGGGGAACACTGAAGCTTTCTTT
TRBJ2-2,once,TRBV9,NA,CASSVLLGELFF,TGTGCCAGCAGCGTACTTCTCGGGGAGCTGTTTTTT
TRBJ1-2,NA,TRBV4-1,TRBD1,CASSQDQTGDVYGYTF,TGCGCCAGCAGCCAAGATCAAACAGGGGACGTCTATGGCTACACCTTC
TRBJ1-5,few,TRBV18,TRBD1,CASSRTGMDQPQHF,TGTGCCAGCTCACGGACAGGGATGGATCAGCCCCAGCATTTT
TRBJ2-3,few,TRBV7-3,TRBD2,CASSRQPQRGLTDTQYF,TGTGCCAGCAGCCGACAACCTCAGCGGGGCCTCACAGATACGCAGTATTTT
TRBJ1-1,few,TRBV18,NA,CASSVTGLNTEAFF,TGTGCCAGCTCAGTCACAGGGTTGAACACTGAAGCTTTCTTT
TRBJ1-1,NA,TRBV3-1/TRBV3-2,NA,CASSQWNRLTGAFF,TGTGCCAGCAGCCAATGGAACAGGCTTACTGGGGCTTTCTTT
TRBJ1-6,NA,TRBV9,TRBD1,CASSVTTGGNSPLHF,TGTGCCAGCAGCGTCACGACAGGGGGCAATTCACCCCTCCACTTT
TRBJ1-2,few,TRBV5-1,NA,CASSLYTNGYTF,TGCGCCAGCAGCCTGTACACAAATGGCTACACCTTC
TRBJ1-5,NA,TRBV12-3/TRBV12-4,NA,CASTRGGDPQHF,TGTGCCAGCACCCGTGGAGGCGATCCCCAGCATTTT
TRBJ1-3,NA,TRBV7-9,NA,CASSQTGTSGNTIYF,TGTGCCAGCAGCCAAACAGGGACCTCTGGAAACACCATATATTTT
TRBJ1-4,NA,TRBV19,NA,CASSIPVTTNEKLFF,TGTGCCAGTAGTATTCCGGTGACAACTAATGAAAAACTGTTTTTT
TRBJ1-1,once,TRBV5-1,TRBD1,CASSRRVGQPTNTEAFF,TGCGCCAGCAGCCGCCGAGTGGGACAGCCGACGAACACTGAAGCTTTCTTT
TRBJ1-2,NA,TRBV18,NA,CASSPYTGQGYTF,TGTGCCAGCTCACCATATACGGGACAAGGCTACACCTTC
TRBJ1-5,NA,TRBV3-1/TRBV3-2,NA,CASSQSLYSNQPQHF,TGTGCCAGCAGCCAGTCCCTTTATAGCAATCAGCCCCAGCATTTT
TRBJ2-5,NA,TRBV19,TRBD2,CASSRAGLAGVLYQETQYF,TGTGCCAGTAGTAGAGCCGGACTAGCGGGAGTACTGTACCAAGAGACCCAGTACTTC
TRBJ2-7,NA,TRBV10-3,NA,CAISEDQIFYEQYF,TGTGCCATCAGTGAGGATCAGATTTTTTACGAGCAGTACTTC
TRBJ2-1,NA,TRBV3-1/TRBV3-2,NA,CASSQGRTSGVNEQFF,TGTGCCAGCAGCCAAGGGAGGACTTCGGGGGTAAATGAGCAGTTCTTC
TRBJ2-2,NA,TRBV7-8,TRBD2,CASSPGTSGYTGELFF,TGTGCCAGCAGCCCGGGGACTAGCGGGTACACCGGGGAGCTGTTTTTT
TRBJ2-1,NA,TRBV5-1,TRBD1,CASRIYPGQRKTLLSEQFF,TGCGCCAGCAGGATATACCCGGGACAGCGGAAAACCCTTTTATCTGAGCAGTTCTTC
TRBJ1-3,NA,TRBV19,NA,CASRTISGNTIYF,TGTGCCAGTCGGACTATCTCTGGAAACACCATATATTTT
TRBJ1-5,NA,TRBV7-9,NA,CASSFNEGNQPQHF,TGTGCCAGCAGCTTCAACGAGGGAAATCAGCCCCAGCATTTT
TRBJ1-5,NA,TRBV9,TRBD1,CASSVTGGNQPQHF,TGTGCCAGCAGCGTAACAGGGGGCAATCAGCCCCAGCATTTT
TRBJ1-2,NA,TRBV6-5,TRBD1,CASSTQGANGYTF,TGTGCCAGCAGCACACAGGGGGCGAACGGCTACACCTTC
TRBJ1-6,once,TRBV7-9,TRBD1,CASSLATGGFGSPLHF,TGTGCCAGCAGCCTCGCGACAGGGGGTTTTGGCTCACCCCTCCACTTT
TRBJ1-5,once,TRBV6-5,TRBD1,CASSSRDRDNQPQHF,TGTGCCAGCAGCTCCCGGGACAGGGATAATCAGCCCCAGCATTTT
TRBJ1-1,NA,TRBV10-3,NA,CAISIQGNTEAFF,TGTGCCATCAGTATACAGGGGAACACTGAAGCTTTCTTT
TRBJ1-5,NA,TRBV2,TRBD1,CASRGDRGSDQPQHF,TGTGCCAGCAGGGGCGACAGGGGCTCAGATCAGCCCCAGCATTTT
TRBJ1-1,once,TRBV7-2,NA,CASSRYNEAFF,TGTGCCAGCAGCAGATACAACGAAGCTTTCTTT
TRBJ2-7,NA,TRBV4-1,TRBD2,CASSPVPSGSSYEQYF,TGCGCCAGCAGCCCCGTCCCGAGCGGGAGCTCCTACGAGCAGTACTTC
TRBJ1-1,NA,TRBV7-3,NA,CASSPGQNTEAFF,TGTGCCAGCAGCCCGGGACAGAACACTGAAGCTTTCTTT
TRBJ2-1,once,TRBV6-1,TRBD2,CASSEVTTSGPRRPYNEQFF,TGTGCCAGCAGTGAAGTGACGACTAGCGGACCCAGGAGGCCCTACAATGAGCAGTTCTTC
TRBJ2-1,NA,TRBV9,NA,CASSADRYSDNEQFF,TGTGCCAGCAGCGCCGACAGGTATTCGGACAATGAGCAGTTCTTC
TRBJ1-6,NA,TRBV7-9,NA,CASSRIVGANSPLHF,TGTGCCAGCAGCCGAATCGTAGGGGCTAATTCACCCCTCCACTTT
TRBJ1-3,NA,TRBV14,NA,CASSQVVGHSGNTIYF,TGTGCCAGCAGCCAAGTAGTGGGGCACTCTGGAAACACCATATATTTT
TRBJ2-7,few,TRBV2,TRBD2,CASSPGLAGYYEQYF,TGTGCCAGCAGTCCGGGACTAGCGGGATACTACGAGCAGTACTTC
TRBJ1-5,NA,TRBV27,NA,CASSPRPTGGGNQPQHF,TGTGCCAGCAGTCCGCGACCCACCGGGGGAGGCAATCAGCCCCAGCATTTT
TRBJ1-2,NA,TRBV29-1,NA,CSVDGLLGSLYGYTF,TGCAGCGTTGATGGTCTCCTGGGCAGCCTCTATGGCTACACCTTC
TRBJ1-2,NA,TRBV6-5,NA,CASSEGRGYGYTF,TGTGCCAGCTCTGAGGGGAGGGGCTATGGCTACACCTTC
TRBJ2-7,NA,TRBV3-1/TRBV3-2,NA,CASSHRGISYEQYF,TGTGCCAGCAGCCATAGGGGTATCTCCTACGAGCAGTACTTC
TRBJ2-3,NA,TRBV7-9,TRBD2,CASSLASSGFTDTQYF,TGTGCCAGCAGCTTAGCATCTAGCGGATTCACAGATACGCAGTATTTT
TRBJ2-6,NA,TRBV6-4,NA,CASSERAGQSSGANVLTF,TGTGCCAGCAGTGAGCGAGCGGGTCAAAGCTCTGGGGCCAACGTCCTGACTTTC
TRBJ1-2,NA,TRBV6-1,TRBD1,CASSGGQGRPRASEGYTF,TGTGCCAGCAGTGGGGGACAGGGCAGACCACGAGCTTCCGAGGGCTACACCTTC
TRBJ2-2,NA,TRBV3-1/TRBV3-2,NA,CASRSTYRATGELFF,TGTGCCAGCAGAAGTACATACAGGGCCACCGGGGAGCTGTTTTTT